This TCR beta chain was profiled in a study of regulatory T cells in long-lasting Graves disease. General study findings and limits: No thyroid tissue was studied; the work used peripheral blood only.

The time point here: persistent/refractory GD, antithyroid drugs over 5 years with positive TRAb. Extracted PBMC RNA gave rise to the TCR library. In each case, Graves' disease was diagnosed per American Thyroid Association guidelines. Arm-PCR of CDR3 regions and iRepertoire HTBI primers were the basis on which TCR beta libraries were built. TCRdb reprocessed the multiplex PCR reads with MiXCR, giving one entry per CDR3 protein. This table holds about 460,000 distinct CDR3 sequences, less than 25% found once. Regarding this clonotype: Its specificity is unknown.

This CDR3 is built from 14 residues. CDR1 and CDR2 from the germline V gene are GTSNPN and SVGIG (reference sequence). The V and J ends lost 3 bases and 4 bases respectively, with 15 bases between them. The chain employs TRBV30 and TRBJ1-1; D possibly corresponds to TRBD1 (6 bases). This TCR came from a female donor with Graves disease. Sequences were derived from peripheral blood mononuclear cells (PBMCs), sampled when the disease was refractory, from a patient treated with antithyroid drugs. As DNA, the CDR3 is TGTGCCTGGAGCGAACCCAGGGGCGCCACTGAAGCTTTCTTT. Protein sequence: CAWSEPRGATEAFF. The variable domain in full, completed from reference TRBV30 and TRBJ1-1, reads SQTIHQWPATLVQPVGSPLSLECTVEGTSNPNLYWYRQAAGRGLQLLFYSVGIGQISSEVPQNLSASRPQDRQFILSSKKLLLSDSGFYLCAWSEPRGATEAFFGQGTRLTVV.